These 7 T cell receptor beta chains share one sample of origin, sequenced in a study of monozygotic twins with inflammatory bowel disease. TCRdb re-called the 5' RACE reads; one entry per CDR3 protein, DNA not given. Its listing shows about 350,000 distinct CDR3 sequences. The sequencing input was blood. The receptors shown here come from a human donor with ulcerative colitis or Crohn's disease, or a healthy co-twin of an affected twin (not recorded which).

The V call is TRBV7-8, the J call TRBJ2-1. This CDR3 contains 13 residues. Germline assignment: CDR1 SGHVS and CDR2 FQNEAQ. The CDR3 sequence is CASSPRLYNEQFF.

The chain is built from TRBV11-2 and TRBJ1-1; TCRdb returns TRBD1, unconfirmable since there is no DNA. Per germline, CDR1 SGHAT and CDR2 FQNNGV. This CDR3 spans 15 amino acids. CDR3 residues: CASSEAGTGRTEAFF.

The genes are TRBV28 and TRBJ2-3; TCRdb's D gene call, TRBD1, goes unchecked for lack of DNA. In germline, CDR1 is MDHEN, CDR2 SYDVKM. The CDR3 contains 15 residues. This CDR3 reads CASSSRRAMADTQYF.

CDR3 residues: CASSLSSRGTEAFF. V gene TRBV7-2 combines with J gene TRBJ1-1; absent DNA, TCRdb's TRBD1 call cannot be checked. The CDR3 has 14 residues. Germline lookup yields CDR1 SGHTA and CDR2 FQGNSA.

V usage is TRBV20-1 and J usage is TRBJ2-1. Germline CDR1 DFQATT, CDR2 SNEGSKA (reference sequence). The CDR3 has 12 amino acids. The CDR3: CSARGEWDEQFF.

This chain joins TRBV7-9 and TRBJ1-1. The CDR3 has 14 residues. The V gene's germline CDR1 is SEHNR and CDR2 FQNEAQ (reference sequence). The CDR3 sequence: CASSLGKRGTEAFF.

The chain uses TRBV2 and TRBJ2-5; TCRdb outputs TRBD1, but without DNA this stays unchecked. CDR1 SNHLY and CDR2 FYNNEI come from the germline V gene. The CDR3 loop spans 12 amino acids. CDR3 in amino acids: CASSEGDQTQYF.